Each of the 7 T cell receptor beta chains below was sequenced from the same sample in a study of blood T cell repertoires in COVID-19. This table comes from immunoSEQ multiplex PCR, and its TCRdb copy is limited to in-frame clones, with some not included. The table shows about 400,000 clones, with 80% to 90% occurring only once. The specimen was peripheral blood. The receptor source for this set is a man in his forties with acute or convalescent COVID-19.

This rearrangement joins TRBV28 to TRBJ1-4; perhaps TRBD1 as D (5 bases). Germline CDR1 and CDR2: MDHEN and SYDVKM. This CDR3 has 15 amino acids. Trimming stripped 6 bases from V and 5 bases from J, with 16 bases between. Here the CDR3 reads CASSQVGGQNEKLFF. CDR3 DNA: TGTGCCAGCAGCCAAGTGGGGGGTCAGAATGAAAAACTGTTTTTT. The whole variable domain, filled in from reference TRBV28 and TRBJ1-4, reads DVKVTQSSRYLVKRTGEKVFLECVQDMDHENMFWYRQDPGLGLRLIYFSYDVKMKEKGDIPEGYSVSREKKERFSLILESASTNQTSMYLCASSQVGGQNEKLFFGSGTQLSVL.

This clone was seen just once. V gene TRBV11-2 combines with J gene TRBJ2-1, with TRBD2 identical over 11 bases. The germline gives CDR1 SGHAT, CDR2 FQNNGV. J was trimmed by 5 bases and V by 5 bases; bases with no gene match: 8. The CDR3 loop spans 16 amino acids. Written as DNA, the CDR3 is TGTGCCAGCAGCACAAGAGGGGGACTAGCGGACAATGAGCAGTTCTTC. Residues: CASSTRGGLADNEQFF.

This sequence joins TRBV11-2 and TRBJ2-3; 10 nucleotides align to TRBD2. This CDR3 has 16 amino acids. The V gene end was trimmed by 8 bases and the J gene end by 0 bases; junction bases not matched to a gene: 8. The germline CDR1 and CDR2 sequences are SGHAT and FQNNGV. The CDR3 loop reads CASGRLAGTSTDTQYF. DNA for the CDR3: TGTGCCAGCGGAAGACTAGCGGGTACTAGCACAGATACGCAGTATTTT.

This chain connects TRBV7-8 to TRBJ2-1, with TRBD2 identical over 7 bases. The CDR3 consists of 17 residues. Trimming removed 4 bases from V and 1 base from J; junction bases left unmatched: 10. From germline, CDR1 is SGHVS and CDR2 FQNEAQ. CDR3 amino acids: CASSSEFGGGSYNEQFF. CDR3 coding DNA: TGTGCCAGCAGCTCGGAGTTCGGCGGGGGTTCCTACAATGAGCAGTTCTTC.

J is TRBJ2-7 and V is TRBV5-4; 8 bases line up with TRBD2. The V and J ends lost 4 bases and 1 base, in that order; junction bases with no gene match: 13. This CDR3 region has 17 residues. CDR1 is SGHNT, CDR2 YYREEE, per germline (reference sequence). The CDR3 reads CASSLAGAGDGSYEQYF. The CDR3 DNA is TGTGCCAGCAGCCTGGCGGGAGCGGGAGATGGGTCCTACGAGCAGTACTTC.

Concerning this clone itself: Other DNA sequences in this sample translate to the same CDR3. The chain is built from TRBV7-3 and TRBJ1-1; D call uncertain. The CDR3 extends over 14 amino acids. The V and J ends lost 1 base and 5 bases respectively, with 11 bases between them. CDR1 is SGHTA, CDR2 FQGTGA, per germline. In nucleotides, the CDR3 is TGTGCCAGCAGCTTAAGGGCCGGAGGGACTGAAGCTTTCTTT. It is translated as CASSLRAGGTEAFF.

The chain has TRBV6-2 or TRBV6-3 and TRBJ1-6, with 9 bases matching TRBD1. Trimming removed 0 bases from V and 0 bases from J; junction bases left unmatched: 12. CDR3 length: 21 residues. CDR1 is MNHEY, CDR2 SVGEGT, per germline. CDR3 nucleotides: TGTGCCAGCAGTTACTCGGGACAGGGCCCATCGGGGAGCTCCTATAATTCACCCCTCCACTTT. It specifies CASSYSGQGPSGSSYNSPLHF.